Listed below are T cell receptor beta chains from one sample, sequenced in a study of long-term antiretroviral therapy in people with HIV. TCRdb's copy holds only in-frame clones and misses some; the assay was immunoSEQ multiplex PCR. The sample gives more than 20,000 clones, about four fifths of which show up once; more than 4.5% is in the top ten. Source: unsorted PBMCs, taken 0.3 years after starting antiretroviral therapy. The receptors here all came from a man aged 45 to 65 with HIV. Each CDR3 is given without its conserved first and last residue.

j_call,v_call,cdr3_aa
TRBJ2-7,TRBV13,ASSLGGGAYEQY
TRBJ2-2,TRBV6-5,ASSYYRELLGELF
TRBJ2-7,TRBV4-3,ASSLGQGVDEQY
TRBJ2-7,TRBV6-1,AIRTDVSYEQY
TRBJ1-2,TRBV11-3,ASSLDRGLTRT
TRBJ2-7,TRBV7-8,ASSLVGTGLGEQY
TRBJ1-1,TRBV28,ASSPSTGIRTEAF
TRBJ2-1,TRBV7-2,ASGLAYRGQTGEQF
TRBJ1-5,TRBV30,AWSFPRGSNQPQH
TRBJ1-4,TRBV5-1,ASSLAAAGNEKLF
TRBJ2-7,TRBV7-9,ASSVLAGEGDEQY
TRBJ2-5,TRBV7-9,ASSSGHSGLAQY